This T cell receptor (beta chain) was captured by sequencing in a study of identical twins. Germline CDR1 is SGHRS and CDR2 is YFSETQ. This CDR3 has 14 amino acids. V shed 4 bases and J 3 bases; nucleotides not matched to a gene: 5. This clonotype was seen only once. Its antigen is as yet unknown. MiXCR, run by TCRdb on the 5' RACE reads, gives a single entry per CDR3 protein. The data contain 410,000 or so distinct CDR3 sequences, 15% to 20% of them singletons. Overall study findings and caveats: Within cord blood, abundant beta clonotypes carried fewer insertions, but memory repertoires showed no such trend.

V and J are TRBV5-1 and TRBJ2-7, with 9 bases fitting TRBD2. Sequenced: naive T cells sorted from blood. The TCR comes from a man between 45 and 60 years old in good health. CDR3 sequence (DNA): TGCGCCAGCAGCGGGAGGACTAGCGACTACGAGCAGTACTTC. Its protein product is CASSGRTSDYEQYF.